This is a list of T cell receptor beta chains from one sample in a study of T cells expressing NK-cell markers. TCRdb reanalyzed the 5' RACE reads and collapses them to one entry per CDR3 protein, without DNA. Its table lists tens of thousands of distinct CDR3 sequences. The sequenced sample consisted of blood T cells: a sorted CD56 or NKG2C T cell subset, CD4+ or CD8+ T cells, or bulk PBMC T cells (not recorded which). The receptor set was obtained from a woman aged 18 to 75 in good health. Both conserved end residues are part of each CDR3.

TRBV6-5	TRBJ1-1	CASSHRVENTEAFF
TRBV7-9	TRBJ1-1	CASSLGGRNTEAFF
TRBV29-1	TRBJ2-1	CSVDSTSGEPQHYNEQFF
TRBV2	TRBJ2-7	CASSDRTSGSSYEQYF
TRBV7-8	TRBJ1-1	CASSLKKGPLNTEAFF
TRBV6-1	TRBJ2-1	CASRQSGTTYNEQFF
TRBV6-1	TRBJ2-7	CASSEAEGGYEQYF
TRBV14	TRBJ2-5	CASSQWGETQYF
TRBV20-1	TRBJ2-5	CSARGGLAQETQYF
TRBV9	TRBJ2-7	CASSLGQGFYEQYF
TRBV7-6	TRBJ2-1	CASSSSGFYNEQFF
TRBV11-2	TRBJ2-1	CASSSTSGSGEQFF
TRBV7-9	TRBJ2-7	CASSLGRDYEQYF
TRBV28	TRBJ2-5	CASSFTGGRQETQYF
TRBV7-3	TRBJ2-2	CASSLETRTGELFF